This T cell receptor (beta chain) appears in the sequencing data of a study of OX40 agonist ivuxolimab in advanced cancers. Study overall: Two patients with cutaneous melanoma and one with hepatocellular carcinoma, three in total, showed partial responses.

General study findings and limits: Both blood CD4+ and CD8+ T cells showed clonal growth by week 6 at 0.1 to 3.0 mg/kg. Researchers report that CD8+ T cells had, on average, more expanded clones than CD4+.

This clone was found once. The antigen is undetermined. This CDR3 comprises 16 residues. CDR1 and CDR2 from the germline V gene are WNHNN and SYGVQD (reference sequence). J lost 2 bases, V lost 6 bases, and 9 bases had no gene match. This table comes from immunoSEQ multiplex PCR, and its TCRdb copy is limited to in-frame clones, with some not included. Found here are just under 80,000 clones, 75% to 90% of them singletons; the top ten hold under 0.4%. The chain recombines TRBV10-1 with TRBJ2-2, with 7 bases that match TRBD2. The TCR sequence derives from an adult with an advanced solid tumor such as melanoma, head and neck, liver or kidney cancer. The source material was CD4+ or CD8+ T cells sorted from blood, sampled in a trial of the OX40 agonist ivuxolimab. CDR3: CASSALTSANTGELFF. CDR3 coding DNA: TGCGCCAGCAGCGCCCTAACTAGCGCTAACACCGGGGAGCTGTTTTTT.